This T cell receptor (beta chain) was sequenced in a study of blood T cells in healthy people across ages. Study-wide results and caveats: Any conclusive comparison of naive versus antigen-experienced cells was prevented by using unsorted PBMCs. Diversity estimates from one million T cells were considered underestimates.

Through a sample-barcoded 5' primer and a J-beta primer mix, a second PCR was run for roughly 6 to 11 cycles. Each CDR3 protein is one row after TCRdb ran MiXCR on the 5' RACE reads. The data hold about 1.4 million distinct CDR3 sequences, with approximately 63% observed a single time. Per sample, at least 5 micrograms of total RNA were extracted. Of note for this clonotype: Its target is unknown.

CDR1 and CDR2 from the germline V gene are GTSNPN and SVGIG (reference sequence). There are 16 residues in the CDR3. Sequenced: blood. The receptor comes from a young man in good health. The gene calls are TRBV30 and TRBJ2-5; 10 bases line up with TRBD2. The J call could be wrong; TRBJ2-7 is a better fit for the DNA end. DNA for the CDR3: TGTGCCTGGAGTGTACATTCTAGCGGGAGTGTCTACGAGCAGTACTTC. Translated, it gives CAWSVHSSGSVYEQYF.